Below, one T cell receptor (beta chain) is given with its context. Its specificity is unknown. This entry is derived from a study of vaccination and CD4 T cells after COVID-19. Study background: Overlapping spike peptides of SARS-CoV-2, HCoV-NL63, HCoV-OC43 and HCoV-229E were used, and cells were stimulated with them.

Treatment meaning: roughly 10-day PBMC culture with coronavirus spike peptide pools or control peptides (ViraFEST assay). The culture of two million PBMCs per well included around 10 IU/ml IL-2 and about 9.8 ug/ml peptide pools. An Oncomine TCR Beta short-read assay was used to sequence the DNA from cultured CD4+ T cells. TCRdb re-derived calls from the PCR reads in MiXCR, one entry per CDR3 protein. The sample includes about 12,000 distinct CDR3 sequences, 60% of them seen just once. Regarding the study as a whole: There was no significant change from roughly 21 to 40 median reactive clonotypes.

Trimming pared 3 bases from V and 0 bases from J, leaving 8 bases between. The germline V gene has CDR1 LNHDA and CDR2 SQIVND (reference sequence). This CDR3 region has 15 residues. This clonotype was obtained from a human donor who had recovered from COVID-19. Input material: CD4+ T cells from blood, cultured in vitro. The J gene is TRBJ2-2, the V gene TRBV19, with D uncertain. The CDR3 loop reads CASSMWQPNTGELFF. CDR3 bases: TGTGCCAGTAGTATGTGGCAGCCGAACACCGGGGAGCTGTTTTTT.